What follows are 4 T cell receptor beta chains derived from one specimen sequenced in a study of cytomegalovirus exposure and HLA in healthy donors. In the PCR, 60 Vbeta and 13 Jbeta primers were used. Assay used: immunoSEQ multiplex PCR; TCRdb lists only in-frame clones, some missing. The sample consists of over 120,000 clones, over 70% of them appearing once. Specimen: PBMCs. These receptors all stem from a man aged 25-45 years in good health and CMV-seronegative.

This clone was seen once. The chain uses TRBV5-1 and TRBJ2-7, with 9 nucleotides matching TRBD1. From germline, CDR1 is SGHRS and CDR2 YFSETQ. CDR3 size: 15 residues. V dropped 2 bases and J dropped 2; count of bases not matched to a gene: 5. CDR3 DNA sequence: TGCGCCAGCAGCTTCGGGACAGGGAGCACCTACGAGCAGTACTTC. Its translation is CASSFGTGSTYEQYF.

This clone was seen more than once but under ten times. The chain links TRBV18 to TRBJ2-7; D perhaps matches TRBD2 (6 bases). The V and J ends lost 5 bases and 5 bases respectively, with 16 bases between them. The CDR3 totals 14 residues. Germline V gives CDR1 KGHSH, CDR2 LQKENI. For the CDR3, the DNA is TGTGCCAGCTCATCCCAGACGGGACTTCACGAGCAGTACTTC. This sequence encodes CASSSQTGLHEQYF.

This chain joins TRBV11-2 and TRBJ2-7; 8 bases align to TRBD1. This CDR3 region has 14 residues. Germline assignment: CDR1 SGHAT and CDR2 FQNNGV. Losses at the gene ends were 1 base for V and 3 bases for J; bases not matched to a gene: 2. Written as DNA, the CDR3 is TGTGCCAGCAGCTTAGGAACAGGGGGCTACGAGCAGTACTTC. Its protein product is CASSLGTGGYEQYF.

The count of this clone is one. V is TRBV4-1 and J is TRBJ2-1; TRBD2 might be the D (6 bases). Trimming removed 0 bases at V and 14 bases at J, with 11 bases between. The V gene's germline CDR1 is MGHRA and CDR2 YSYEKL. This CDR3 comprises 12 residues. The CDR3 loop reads CASSQDRTKEFF. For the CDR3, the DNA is TGCGCCAGCAGCCAAGATCGGACTAAGGAGTTCTTC.